The next 32 T cell receptor beta chains were all read from a single sample in a study of blood T cell repertoires in COVID-19. Sequencing was performed with immunoSEQ multiplex PCR; in TCRdb, only in-frame clones are kept and a portion is missing. The sample has 300,000 to 350,000 clones, approximately 86% seen once. Input material: PBMCs or T cells enriched from blood (not recorded which). The receptor source for this set is a middle-aged woman with acute COVID-19.

The chain carries TRBV19 and TRBJ1-2; possible D gene TRBD1, 6 bases. V was shortened by 3 bases and J by 5 bases, with 19 bases between the two germline ends. Looked up from germline, CDR1 is LNHDA and CDR2 is SQIVND (reference sequence). CDR3 length equals 16 residues. The CDR3 spells CASSMHPQGSGYGYTF. CDR3 nucleotides: TGTGCCAGTAGTATGCACCCACAGGGCTCCGGGTATGGCTACACCTTC.

This chain joins TRBV9 and TRBJ1-2, with 8 bases aligning to TRBD1. Unmatched junction bases numbered 7, after V lost 0 bases and J lost 3 bases. The length of the CDR3 is 16 residues. Germline CDR1 reads SGDLS; CDR2 reads YYNGEE. This CDR3 reads CASSVGGSGGHYGYTF. The CDR3 DNA follows: TGTGCCAGCAGCGTAGGAGGGTCAGGGGGCCACTATGGCTACACCTTC.

V gene TRBV5-8 combines with J gene TRBJ1-5, with TRBD1 identical over 8 bases. V shed 4 bases and J 6 bases; nucleotides not matched to a gene: 9. This CDR3 has 15 amino acids. CDR1 is SGHTS, CDR2 YDEGEE, per germline. CDR3 amino acids: CASSPGTGRFQPQHF. CDR3 nucleotides: TGTGCCAGCAGCCCGGGGACAGGACGGTTTCAGCCCCAGCATTTT.

CDR3: CASSIHPPRGGYTF. For the CDR3, the DNA is TGTGCCAGTAGTATACATCCTCCAAGGGGGGGCTACACCTTC. This chain joins TRBV19 and TRBJ1-2; maybe TRBD1 (6 bases). Trimming shortened V by 2 bases and J by 8 bases, and 15 bases separated the two germline ends. This CDR3 region has 14 residues. CDR1 LNHDA and CDR2 SQIVND come from the germline V gene (reference sequence).

The V and J genes are TRBV5-8 and TRBJ1-5, with TRBD1 as a possible D gene (6 bases). V was clipped by 3 bases and J by 6 bases, with 10 bases between them. CDR3 length: 13 amino acids. Germline loops: CDR1 SGHTS, CDR2 YDEGEE. The CDR3 nucleotides read TGTGCCAGCAGCTCTACAGGGACTCAGCCCCAGCATTTT. It is translated as CASSSTGTQPQHF.

This clone was recorded once. CDR3: CASSFSGEGSSGANVLTF. The CDR3 DNA reads TGTGCCAGCAGTTTTTCGGGGGAGGGGTCCTCTGGGGCCAACGTCCTGACTTTC. The chain links TRBV27 to TRBJ2-6; 7 bases align to TRBD2. In germline, CDR1 is MNHEY, CDR2 SMNVEV (reference sequence). The V and J ends lost 3 bases and 0 bases, in that order; junction bases with no gene match: 8. This CDR3 region has 18 residues.

The CDR3 DNA reads TGTGCTAGTGGTTTGGGTCATTGGACGACCGGGAGGGTTCATGAAAAACTGTTTTTT. The encoded protein is CASGLGHWTTGRVHEKLFF. The rearrangement links TRBV12-5 to TRBJ1-4, with D unresolved. Trimming shortened V by 1 base and J by 6 bases, and 24 bases separated the two germline ends. Per germline, CDR1 LGHNT and CDR2 FRNRAP. This CDR3 spans 19 amino acids.

This clone was seen only once. The chain carries TRBV18 and TRBJ2-1; no clear D gene. Trimming cost V 0 bases and J 4 bases, with 7 bases left between them. Germline V gene lookup returns CDR1 KGHSH and CDR2 LQKENI. This CDR3 comprises 14 residues. The CDR3 loop is CASSPPIAYNEQFF. The CDR3 DNA reads as TGTGCCAGCTCACCACCGATAGCATACAATGAGCAGTTCTTC.

CDR3 residues: CASSQLQNTGELFF. DNA of the CDR3: TGCGCCAGCAGCCAGTTACAGAACACCGGGGAGCTGTTTTTT. The chain is built from TRBV4-3 and TRBJ2-2; D remains ambiguous. The CDR3 length is 14 residues. Trimming took off 3 bases at V and 1 base at J, with 6 bases between the two ends. Germline-derived CDR1 and CDR2 are LGHNA and YSLEER.

This chain links TRBV5-4 with TRBJ2-1; 10 bases agree with TRBD2. Looked up from germline, CDR1 is SGHNT and CDR2 is YYREEE (reference sequence). The CDR3 covers 18 residues. The V gene end was trimmed by 1 base and the J gene end by 2 bases; junction bases not matched to a gene: 9. CDR3 in DNA: TGTGCCAGCAGCTTGAGGCGGCTAGCGGGAGTTACCTACAATGAGCAGTTCTTC. Translation gives CASSLRRLAGVTYNEQFF.

This clone has only one observation. This chain joins TRBV3-1 (or the pseudogene TRBV3-2) and TRBJ2-3, with 15 bases lining up with TRBD2. Looked up from germline, CDR1 is LGHDT and CDR2 is YNNKEL (reference sequence). The CDR3 runs to 14 residues. Trimming at V came to 1 base and at J to 11 bases, leaving 1 base not matched to a gene. The chain's CDR3 is CASSQGTSGRGQYF. CDR3 coding DNA: TGTGCCAGCAGCCAAGGGACTAGCGGGAGGGGGCAGTATTTT.

The CDR3 loop is CSVVAGPAGYTF. The CDR3 DNA reads TGCAGCGTTGTGGCAGGGCCTGCTGGCTACACCTTC. This chain connects TRBV29-1 to TRBJ1-2; maybe TRBD1 (5 bases). The CDR3 runs 12 residues. Germline values: CDR1 SQVTM, CDR2 ANQGSEA. V gave up 4 bases and J gave up 7 bases, with 13 bases separating them. Full variable domain (missing parts from reference TRBV29-1 and TRBJ1-2): SAVISQKPSRDICQRGTSLTIQCQVDSQVTMMFWYRQQPGQSLTLIATANQGSEATYESGFVIDKFPISRPNLTFSTLTVSNMSPEDSSIYLCSVVAGPAGYTFGSGTRLTVV.

The chain joins TRBV5-4 to TRBJ1-2; D is undetermined. Germline V CDR1 and CDR2: SGHNT, YYREEE (reference sequence). Trimming removed 0 bases from V and 1 base from J, with 13 bases in between. The CDR3 has 16 residues. The CDR3 region is CASSLDSTDYNYGYTF. CDR3 DNA: TGTGCCAGCAGCTTGGATTCGACCGACTATAACTATGGCTACACCTTC. Complete variable domain (other parts from reference TRBV5-4 and TRBJ1-2): ETGVTQSPTHLIKTRGQQVTLRCSSQSGHNTVSWYQQALGQGPQFIFQYYREEENGRGNFPPRFSGLQFPNYSSELNVNALELDDSALYLCASSLDSTDYNYGYTFGSGTRLTVV.

This sequence joins TRBV3-1 (or the pseudogene TRBV3-2) and TRBJ2-5; D may be TRBD2 (6 bases). There are 15 residues in the CDR3. V lost 4 bases and J 2 bases, leaving 14 bases between the germline ends. Germline V lookup: CDR1 LGHDT, CDR2 YNNKEL (reference sequence). CDR3 coding DNA: TGTGCCAGCAGCCGCTACCGGGACTCTCAAGAGACCCAGTACTTC. It yields the protein CASSRYRDSQETQYF.

The chain joins TRBV7-2 to TRBJ1-6; D gene uncertain. This CDR3 is built from 16 residues. Trimming shortened V by 5 bases and J by 9 bases, and 20 bases separated the two germline ends. Germline CDR1 and CDR2: SGHTA and FQGNSA. The CDR3 nucleotides are TGTGCCAGCAGCCTCTCCCAGACAATCCTGGCTTCACCCCTCCACTTT. Translating gives CASSLSQTILASPLHF.

The V gene is TRBV27, the J gene TRBJ1-5; 9 bases map to TRBD1. CDR1 and CDR2 (germline): MNHEY, SMNVEV (reference sequence). The length of the CDR3 is 17 residues. Unmatched junction bases numbered 9, after V lost 5 bases and J lost 1 base. CDR3 coding DNA: TGTGCCAGCAGTAAAAGGACAGGGGAGGCAAGCAATCAGCCCCAGCATTTT. Translating it yields CASSKRTGEASNQPQHF.

This clone was seen only a few times. V usage is TRBV28 and J usage is TRBJ1-1, with 9 bases identical to TRBD1. The germline gives CDR1 MDHEN, CDR2 SYDVKM. The CDR3 length is 13 residues. J gave up 3 bases and V 6 bases, and 2 bases lay outside the gene matches. Here the CDR3 DNA reads TGTGCCAGCAGACGGACAGGGGACACTGAAGCTTTCTTT. Amino acids: CASRRTGDTEAFF.

This clone was seen only a few times. The rearrangement links TRBV14 to TRBJ1-2; D is unclear. The V end was cut by 4 bases, the J end by 2 bases, with 14 bases between. Germline lookup yields CDR1 SGHDN and CDR2 FVKESK. This CDR3 comprises 15 residues. The CDR3 protein is CASSPTRGGNYGYTF. The CDR3 DNA follows: TGTGCCAGCAGCCCCACCCGGGGAGGGAACTATGGCTACACCTTC.

This clone has only one observation. This chain joins TRBV18 and TRBJ1-1, with 7 bases matching TRBD1. Germline CDR1 reads KGHSH; CDR2 reads LQKENI. V shed 2 bases, J shed 2 bases, and the junction held 11 bases outside the gene matches. The CDR3 totals 17 residues. DNA for the CDR3: TGTGCCAGCTCACCAGTTGGCCAGGGGGATTCTAACACTGAAGCTTTCTTT. Translating gives CASSPVGQGDSNTEAFF.

The CDR3: CASSQQGREQYF. As DNA, the CDR3 is TGTGCCAGCAGCCAACAGGGGCGGGAGCAGTACTTC. This sequence joins TRBV3-1 (or the pseudogene TRBV3-2) and TRBJ2-7; the D gene is possibly TRBD1 (6 bases). CDR1 and CDR2 (germline): LGHDT, YNNKEL (reference sequence). Trimming pared 2 bases from V and 7 bases from J, leaving 9 bases between. CDR3 length: 12 residues.

CDR3 sequence (DNA): TGTGCCAGCAGCGTAGGGGACAGGGGCCTCAATGAGCAGTTCTTC. Its translation: CASSVGDRGLNEQFF. The genes are TRBV9 and TRBJ2-1; 10 nucleotides align to TRBD1. Germline CDR1 and CDR2: SGDLS and YYNGEE. The CDR3 length is 15 residues. V dropped 0 bases and J dropped 6; count of bases not matched to a gene: 3.

The V call is TRBV6-5, the J call TRBJ1-3; D unresolved. Germline lookup yields CDR1 MNHEY and CDR2 SVGAGI. The V end was cut by 0 bases, the J end by 10 bases, with 10 bases between. This CDR3 contains 13 residues. The CDR3 coding sequence is TGTGCCAGCAGTTACTCGACAACAACGACCATATATTTT. Translating it yields CASSYSTTTTIYF.

This chain uses TRBV28 with TRBJ1-6; a possible D gene is TRBD1 (6 bases). Per germline, CDR1 MDHEN and CDR2 SYDVKM. This CDR3 spans 15 amino acids. Trimming took 10 bases from V and 3 from J, leaving 16 bases between them. The CDR3 sequence: CATVGASLYNSPLHF. In nucleotides, the CDR3 is TGTGCCACCGTGGGGGCCAGCCTCTATAATTCACCCCTCCACTTT.

The rearrangement links TRBV28 to TRBJ2-7; 14 nucleotides agree with TRBD2. Germline V CDR1 and CDR2: MDHEN, SYDVKM. The CDR3 covers 15 residues. The ends lost 8 bases at V and 5 bases at J; junction bases unmatched: 8. The CDR3 region has the DNA TGTGCCAGCGGGGGGGGACTAGCGGGAGTGAACGAGCAGTACTTC. It encodes CASGGGLAGVNEQYF.

The chain links TRBV5-1 to TRBJ2-7; 9 bases align to TRBD1. The length of the CDR3 is 15 residues. Germline lookup yields CDR1 SGHRS and CDR2 YFSETQ. J was trimmed by 5 bases and V by 1 base; bases with no gene match: 7. The CDR3 DNA sequence: TGCGCCAGCAGCTTGAGGTGGACAGGGGTAGACGAGCAGTACTTC. Protein: CASSLRWTGVDEQYF.

The gene calls are TRBV5-6 and TRBJ1-1, with 9 bases aligning to TRBD1. This CDR3 is built from 14 residues. The trim removed 4 bases at V and 3 bases at J, leaving 4 bases unmatched. Per the germline V gene, CDR1 is SGHDT and CDR2 is YYEEEE. CDR3 protein: CASSPRDRDTEAFF. The CDR3 nucleotides are TGTGCCAGCAGCCCCCGGGACAGGGACACTGAAGCTTTCTTT. Full variable domain (missing parts from reference TRBV5-6 and TRBJ1-1): DAGVTQSPTHLIKTRGQQVTLRCSPKSGHDTVSWYQQALGQGPQFIFQYYEEEERQRGNFPDRFSGHQFPNYSSELNVNALLLGDSALYLCASSPRDRDTEAFFGQGTRLTVV.

V is TRBV5-1 and J is TRBJ2-2; D possibly corresponds to TRBD2 (6 bases). The germline gives CDR1 SGHRS, CDR2 YFSETQ. With 2 bases removed from V and 1 base from J, the gap between germline ends came to 9 bases. This CDR3 spans 15 amino acids. The DNA of the CDR3 is TGCGCCAGCAGCTTTGGGGGAGGGAACACCGGGGAGCTGTTTTTT. Its protein product is CASSFGGGNTGELFF.

The V call is TRBV23-1, the J call TRBJ1-2; D is undetermined. TRBV23-1 belongs to the ORF category, with a function that is uncertain. V shed 2 bases and J shed 3 bases, with 16 bases lying between them. The CDR3 is made up of 16 amino acids. CDR3 DNA sequence: TGCGCCAGCAGTCAAAGGCTTAGGGAGATGGACTATGGCTACACCTTC. It encodes CASSQRLREMDYGYTF.

This clone was recorded once. The chain employs TRBV19 and TRBJ2-5; D is perhaps TRBD1 (5 bases). Germline loops: CDR1 LNHDA, CDR2 SQIVND (reference sequence). Trimming left V 4 bases short and J 6 bases short, with 6 bases between. The CDR3 covers 11 residues. The CDR3 bases are TGTGCCAGTAGTACAGGGAAGACCCAGTACTTC. Its protein product is CASSTGKTQYF.

The chain is built from TRBV12-3 or TRBV12-4 and TRBJ2-3, with 10 bases fitting TRBD1. This CDR3 is built from 12 residues. Germline trimming cut 7 bases from V and 6 bases from J; bases unmatched to any gene: 1. The CDR3 is CASMGQGDTQYF. The CDR3 region has the DNA TGTGCCAGCATGGGACAGGGGGATACGCAGTATTTT.

The count of this clone is one. This sequence joins TRBV28 and TRBJ1-4; a possible D gene is TRBD1 (5 bases). The germline gives CDR1 MDHEN, CDR2 SYDVKM. CDR3 length equals 15 residues. The V and J ends lost 4 bases and 8 bases respectively, with 17 bases between them. CDR3 sequence: CASSSLRADPEKLFF. In DNA form, the CDR3 reads TGTGCCAGCAGTTCCCTCAGGGCGGACCCCGAAAAACTGTTTTTT.

A few counts support this clone. The V and J genes are TRBV19 and TRBJ2-1; D is ambiguous. This CDR3 contains 15 residues. Trimming took 1 base from V and 7 from J, leaving 14 bases between them. Germline V gene sequence: CDR1 LNHDA, CDR2 SQIVND (reference sequence). This CDR3 is CASSIGGPSLNEQFF. The DNA of the CDR3 is TGTGCCAGTAGTATAGGTGGGCCGAGCTTGAATGAGCAGTTCTTC. The full variable domain, its missing parts supplied by reference TRBV19 and TRBJ2-1, is DGGITQSPKYLFRKEGQNVTLSCEQNLNHDAMYWYRQDPGQGLRLIYYSQIVNDFQKGDIAEGYSVSREKKESFPLTVTSAQKNPTAFYLCASSIGGPSLNEQFFGPGTRLTVL.